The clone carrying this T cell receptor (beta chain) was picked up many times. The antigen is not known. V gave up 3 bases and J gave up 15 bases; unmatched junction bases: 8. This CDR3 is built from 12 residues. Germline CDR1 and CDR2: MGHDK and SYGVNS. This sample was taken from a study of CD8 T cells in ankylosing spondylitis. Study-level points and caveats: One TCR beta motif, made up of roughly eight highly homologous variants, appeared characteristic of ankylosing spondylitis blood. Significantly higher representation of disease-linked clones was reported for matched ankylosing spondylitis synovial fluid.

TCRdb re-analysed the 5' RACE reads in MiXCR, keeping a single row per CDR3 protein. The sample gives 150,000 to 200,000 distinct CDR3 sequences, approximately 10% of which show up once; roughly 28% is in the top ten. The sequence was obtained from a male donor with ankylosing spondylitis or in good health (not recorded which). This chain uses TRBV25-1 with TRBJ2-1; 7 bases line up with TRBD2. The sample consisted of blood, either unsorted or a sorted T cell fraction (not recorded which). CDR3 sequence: CASSDLTSTLFF. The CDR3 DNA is TGTGCCAGCAGTGACTTGACTAGCACACTGTTCTTC.